This entry lists 27 T cell receptor beta chains sequenced from one sample in a study of T cell responses to AZD1222 COVID-19 vaccine. The assay was immunoSEQ multiplex PCR, and TCRdb's table has in-frame clones only and misses some. Of some 99,000 clones detected, approximately 90% appear once; the ten largest clones hold approximately 7.9%. The input for sequencing was peripheral blood, taken on day 0 of AZD1222 vaccination. The receptors derive from an adult in good health.

The rearrangement links TRBV19 to TRBJ2-7; D not certain. Germline V gene sequence: CDR1 LNHDA, CDR2 SQIVND (reference sequence). Trimming shortened V by 8 bases and J by 0 bases, and 11 bases separated the two germline ends. The CDR3 consists of 13 residues. DNA for the CDR3: TGTGCCAGTCGGTCAGAGCGCTCCTACGAGCAGTACTTC. This gives the protein CASRSERSYEQYF.

V and J are TRBV10-3 and TRBJ2-2; 11 bases match TRBD2. Trimming removed 4 bases from V and 7 bases from J; junction bases left unmatched: 11. Germline CDR1 and CDR2: ENHRY and SYGVKD. The CDR3 totals 17 residues. The CDR3 sequence: CAISGGGSGRDDGELFF. CDR3 nucleotide sequence: TGTGCCATCAGTGGAGGGGGTAGCGGGAGGGACGACGGGGAGCTGTTTTTT.

The V call is TRBV6-6, the J call TRBJ1-1; possible D gene TRBD1, 6 bases. This CDR3 contains 15 residues. V was clipped by 0 bases and J by 1 base, with 9 bases between them. Germline values: CDR1 MNHNY, CDR2 SVGAGI (reference sequence). The CDR3 coding sequence is TGTGCCAGCAGTTACTCCTCACAGGGGAACACTGAAGCTTTCTTT. It encodes CASSYSSQGNTEAFF.

The chain carries TRBV5-1 and TRBJ1-5; D is ambiguous. The CDR3 extends over 15 amino acids. Per germline, CDR1 SGHRS and CDR2 YFSETQ. The V end lost 4 bases, the J end lost 0 bases, and 11 bases lay between the germline ends. CDR3 sequence: CASSVEGYSNQPQHF. DNA for the CDR3: TGCGCCAGCAGCGTAGAGGGTTATAGCAATCAGCCCCAGCATTTT. Complete variable domain (other parts from reference TRBV5-1 and TRBJ1-5): KAGVTQTPRYLIKTRGQQVTLSCSPISGHRSVSWYQQTPGQGLQFLFEYFSETQRNKGNFPGRFSGRQFSNSRSEMNVSTLELGDSALYLCASSVEGYSNQPQHFGDGTRLSIL.

This rearrangement joins TRBV27 to TRBJ2-1, with TRBD1 as a possible D gene (6 bases). Trimming took off 3 bases at V and 7 bases at J, with 7 bases between the two ends. Looked up from germline, CDR1 is MNHEY and CDR2 is SMNVEV (reference sequence). This CDR3 comprises 12 residues. This chain's CDR3 is CASSFRGNEQFF. CDR3 coding DNA: TGTGCCAGCAGTTTTAGGGGGAATGAGCAGTTCTTC.

The rearrangement uses TRBV4-2 and TRBJ1-6, with D perhaps TRBD1 (6 bases). This CDR3 has 14 amino acids. Looked up from germline, CDR1 is LGHNA and CDR2 is YNFKEQ. V lost 1 base and J 10 bases, leaving 11 bases between the germline ends. The CDR3: CASSQATGLSPLHF. In DNA, the CDR3 is TGTGCCAGCAGCCAAGCCACAGGGTTATCACCCCTCCACTTT.

V is TRBV30 and J is TRBJ1-2; no reliable D call. V was clipped by 2 bases and J by 4 bases, with 17 bases between them. CDR1 and CDR2 from the germline V gene are GTSNPN and SVGIG (reference sequence). This CDR3 comprises 15 residues. The CDR3 DNA follows: TGTGCCTGGAGTCCCCGTGATTTGCTAACCTATGGCTACACCTTC. Translated, it gives CAWSPRDLLTYGYTF.

This sequence joins TRBV30 and TRBJ1-1; D is possibly TRBD1 (5 bases). Germline V lookup: CDR1 GTSNPN, CDR2 SVGIG (reference sequence). Trimming cost V 3 bases and J 8 bases, with 16 bases left between them. There are 13 residues in the CDR3. The CDR3 coding sequence is TGTGCCTGGAGCGGCCAGGGAGTGTCGGAAGCTTTCTTT. Its protein product is CAWSGQGVSEAFF.

This chain joins TRBV7-9 and TRBJ1-2; D gene unclear. V was trimmed by 2 bases and J by 0 bases, leaving 16 bases between them. This CDR3 contains 17 residues. From germline, CDR1 is SEHNR and CDR2 FQNEAQ (reference sequence). The CDR3 sequence: CASSLSLPEGANYGYTF. As DNA, the CDR3 is TGTGCCAGCAGCTTATCTCTTCCGGAAGGAGCTAACTATGGCTACACCTTC.

V and J are TRBV15 and TRBJ1-1; no clear D. V lost 5 bases and J 5 bases, leaving 15 bases between the germline ends. Germline CDR1 reads LNHNV; CDR2 reads YYDKDF (reference sequence). This CDR3 is built from 14 residues. The CDR3 region is CATSRRPASTEAFF. CDR3 in DNA: TGTGCCACCAGCCGTCGGCCGGCCTCTACTGAAGCTTTCTTT.

V gene TRBV19 combines with J gene TRBJ1-4; D is ambiguous. With 1 base removed from V and 1 base from J, the gap between germline ends came to 10 bases. Germline values: CDR1 LNHDA, CDR2 SQIVND (reference sequence). The CDR3 contains 16 residues. The chain's CDR3 is CASSIGPGVTNEKLFF. Written as DNA, the CDR3 is TGTGCCAGTAGTATAGGCCCAGGAGTAACTAATGAAAAACTGTTTTTT.

The rearrangement uses TRBV9 and TRBJ2-3; 11 nucleotides agree with TRBD2. Looked up from germline, CDR1 is SGDLS and CDR2 is YYNGEE. With 4 bases clipped from V and 1 base from J, the junction kept 8 bases outside the gene matches. The CDR3 is made up of 17 amino acids. DNA of the CDR3: TGTGCCAGCAGCCTAGGACTAGCGGGTGAAGGCACAGATACGCAGTATTTT. It encodes CASSLGLAGEGTDTQYF. Full variable domain (rest looked up from reference TRBV9 and TRBJ2-3): DSGVTQTPKHLITATGQRVTLRCSPRSGDLSVYWYQQSLDQGLQFLIQYYNGEERAKGNILERFSAQQFPDLHSELNLSSLELGDSALYFCASSLGLAGEGTDTQYFGPGTRLTVL.

V gene TRBV5-6 combines with J gene TRBJ2-5; weak D call: TRBD2 (5 bases). The ends were cut back, 2 bases at V and 5 bases at J, with 16 bases in the middle. The length of the CDR3 is 15 residues. The germline gives CDR1 SGHDT, CDR2 YYEEEE. CDR3 nucleotides: TGTGCCAGCAGCTTCAATTGGAGTCCGGGGGAGACCCAGTACTTC. This sequence encodes CASSFNWSPGETQYF.

This clone was seen only once. V and J are TRBV11-2 and TRBJ2-2, with D perhaps TRBD1 (5 bases). Germline V CDR1 and CDR2: SGHAT, FQNNGV. Trimming took off 6 bases at V and 4 bases at J, with 18 bases between the two ends. The CDR3 runs to 16 residues. CDR3 amino acids: CASSPGHFQGTGELFF. CDR3 nucleotide sequence: TGTGCCAGCAGTCCCGGACATTTCCAAGGCACCGGGGAGCTGTTTTTT.

J is TRBJ2-6 and V is TRBV4-2, with TRBD1 as a possible D gene (5 bases). Per germline, CDR1 LGHNA and CDR2 YNFKEQ. CDR3 size: 17 residues. The V and J ends lost 0 bases and 2 bases respectively, with 11 bases between them. The CDR3 DNA reads as TGTGCCAGCAGCCAAGATTTCAGGGTTGCTGGGGCCAACGTCCTGACTTTC. Encoded protein: CASSQDFRVAGANVLTF.

V gene TRBV28 combines with J gene TRBJ2-1; 10 bases agree with TRBD2. The germline gives CDR1 MDHEN, CDR2 SYDVKM. The V and J ends lost 5 bases and 5 bases, in that order; junction bases with no gene match: 3. The CDR3 covers 14 residues. CDR3 amino acids: CASSQAGGNNEQFF. In DNA, the CDR3 is TGTGCCAGCAGTCAAGCGGGGGGGAACAATGAGCAGTTCTTC.

The chain carries TRBV4-1 and TRBJ1-2; D is unresolved. Germline loops: CDR1 MGHRA, CDR2 YSYEKL. This CDR3 comprises 14 residues. The V and J ends lost 1 base and 11 bases respectively, with 17 bases between them. The CDR3 region is CASSQVGFIGGYTF. CDR3 bases: TGCGCCAGCAGCCAAGTTGGGTTTATTGGTGGGTACACCTTC.

The rearrangement links TRBV29-1 to TRBJ2-7; 11 nucleotides agree with TRBD2. The CDR3 is made up of 15 amino acids. V trimming: 2 bases; J trimming: 4 bases; junction bases outside the gene matches: 7. Germline V gene lookup returns CDR1 SQVTM and CDR2 ANQGSEA. The CDR3 DNA sequence: TGCAGCGTTGAACTACTAGCGGGAGTACGGTACGAGCAGTACTTC. It codes for CSVELLAGVRYEQYF.

V gene TRBV3-1 (or the pseudogene TRBV3-2) combines with J gene TRBJ1-2; TRBD1 agrees at 8 bases. This CDR3 is 13 amino acids long. V was clipped by 4 bases and J by 8 bases; unmatched bases: 6. Looked up from germline, CDR1 is LGHDT and CDR2 is YNNKEL (reference sequence). CDR3 sequence (DNA): TGTGCCAGCAGCCCGACAGGGGCGGAAGGCTACACCTTC. The encoded protein is CASSPTGAEGYTF.

This chain joins TRBV5-1 and TRBJ1-2; 10 nucleotides align to TRBD1. The CDR3 spans 13 residues. The germline V gene encodes CDR1 SGHRS and CDR2 YFSETQ. The junction had 0 bases not matched to a gene; V was cut back by 0 bases and J by 7 bases. CDR3 coding DNA: TGCGCCAGCAGCTTGGGGACAGGGGGTGGCTACACCTTC. Amino acids: CASSLGTGGGYTF.

The J gene is TRBJ1-2, the V gene TRBV6-2 or TRBV6-3; D possibly corresponds to TRBD1 (5 bases). The V gene's germline CDR1 is MNHEY and CDR2 SVGEGT. V was shortened by 7 bases and J by 3 bases, with 24 bases between the two germline ends. There are 17 residues in the CDR3. CDR3 protein: CASNPLGRGQGHYGYTF. CDR3 coding DNA: TGTGCCAGCAACCCACTAGGACGAGGGCAGGGACACTATGGCTACACCTTC.

The chain combines TRBV2 with TRBJ2-5; the match to TRBD1 covers 9 bases. Germline assignment: CDR1 SNHLY and CDR2 FYNNEI. CDR3 length: 17 amino acids. With V trimmed by 1 base and J by 3 bases, 9 bases remained unmatched. The CDR3 region is CASSEGVRDRVKETQYF. The CDR3 DNA is TGTGCCAGCAGTGAAGGGGTGCGGGACAGGGTTAAAGAGACCCAGTACTTC.

The CDR3 DNA reads TGTGCCAGCAGCTTATACGATAGTCAGCCCCAGCATTTT. Encoded protein: CASSLYDSQPQHF. The rearrangement joins TRBV11-2 to TRBJ1-5; D not certain. The CDR3 length is 13 residues. Germline lookup yields CDR1 SGHAT and CDR2 FQNNGV. The V end was cut by 2 bases, the J end by 6 bases, with 8 bases between.

The chain links TRBV6-1 to TRBJ1-2, with TRBD1 matching over 8 bases. Germline loops: CDR1 MNHNS, CDR2 SASEGT. The CDR3 is 16 residues long. V lost 1 base and J lost 2; bases outside the gene matches: 6. The CDR3 nucleotides read TGTGCCAGCAGTGAAGGGACAGGGTCTCCCAACTATGGCTACACCTTC. As protein: CASSEGTGSPNYGYTF.

This clone was found once. The CDR3 bases are TGTGCCAGCAGTGTTTCTGGGACAGGGCTCTACGAGCAGTACTTC. Encoded protein: CASSVSGTGLYEQYF. The chain recombines TRBV2 with TRBJ2-7; the match to TRBD1 covers 9 bases. CDR3 length: 15 amino acids. Germline CDR1 and CDR2: SNHLY and FYNNEI. V dropped 4 bases and J dropped 3; count of bases not matched to a gene: 7.

The V call is TRBV3-1 (or the pseudogene TRBV3-2), the J call TRBJ2-5; the match to TRBD1 covers 9 bases. The CDR3 contains 15 residues. Losses at the gene ends were 1 base for V and 5 bases for J; bases not matched to a gene: 5. The germline CDR1 and CDR2 sequences are LGHDT and YNNKEL (reference sequence). CDR3 bases: TGTGCCAGCAGCCAAGCCGGGACAGGGCCGGAGACCCAGTACTTC. It yields the protein CASSQAGTGPETQYF.

V usage is TRBV3-1 (or the pseudogene TRBV3-2) and J usage is TRBJ1-3; D may be TRBD1 (5 bases). Germline lookup yields CDR1 LGHDT and CDR2 YNNKEL (reference sequence). CDR3 length equals 15 residues. V was shortened by 7 bases and J by 9 bases, with 22 bases between the two germline ends. CDR3 nucleotide sequence: TGTGCCAGCAAATTCGGGACGGAGGCCTACGGCACCATATATTTT. It codes for CASKFGTEAYGTIYF.